This is a list of T cell receptor beta chains from one sample in a study of cytomegalovirus exposure and HLA in healthy donors. Assay used: immunoSEQ multiplex PCR; TCRdb lists only in-frame clones, some missing. This sample contains roughly 220,000 clones. The sample consisted of PBMCs. These TCRs come from a girl aged 2-10 years in good health and CMV-seropositive. Each CDR3 is given with its conserved first and last residue. Fields, in order: CDR3 protein, CDR3 DNA, V gene, J gene, D gene, CDR3 length. The D gene is left open where the match is weak.

cdr3_aa: CASSLGTSGYNEQFF; cdr3_nt: TGTGCCAGCAGCTTAGGAACTAGCGGTTACAATGAGCAGTTCTTC; v_call: TRBV7-3; j_call: TRBJ2-1; d_call: TRBD2; cdr3_length: 15
cdr3_aa: CASSASGTRNNEQFF; cdr3_nt: TGTGCCAGTAGTGCATCCGGGACTAGAAACAATGAGCAGTTCTTC; v_call: TRBV19; j_call: TRBJ2-1; d_call: TRBD2; cdr3_length: 15
cdr3_aa: CASSVRLAGGVSTDTQYF; cdr3_nt: TGTGCCAGCAGTGTACGGCTAGCGGGAGGAGTAAGCACAGATACGCAGTATTTT; v_call: TRBV2; j_call: TRBJ2-3; d_call: TRBD2; cdr3_length: 18
cdr3_aa: CASSTGGSNTGELFF; cdr3_nt: TGTGCCAGTAGTACAGGGGGCTCGAACACCGGGGAGCTGTTTTTT; v_call: TRBV19; j_call: TRBJ2-2; d_call: TRBD1; cdr3_length: 15
cdr3_aa: CASSPGVVVGSQETQYF; cdr3_nt: TGCGCCAGCAGCCCGGGGGTAGTAGTCGGCAGCCAAGAGACCCAGTACTTC; v_call: TRBV5-1; j_call: TRBJ2-5; d_call: NA; cdr3_length: 17
cdr3_aa: CASSDGLAGGEQFF; cdr3_nt: TGTGCCAGCAGCGACGGACTAGCGGGAGGTGAGCAGTTCTTC; v_call: TRBV9; j_call: TRBJ2-1; d_call: TRBD2; cdr3_length: 14
cdr3_aa: CASSLAGESDAFF; cdr3_nt: TGCGCCAGCAGCTTGGCAGGGGAGTCTGACGCTTTCTTT; v_call: TRBV5-1; j_call: TRBJ1-1; d_call: NA; cdr3_length: 13
cdr3_aa: CASSPGTVETQYF; cdr3_nt: TGTGCCAGCAGCCCAGGGACAGTGGAGACCCAGTACTTC; v_call: TRBV7-6; j_call: TRBJ2-5; d_call: TRBD1; cdr3_length: 13
cdr3_aa: CASSTGLAGALGEQYF; cdr3_nt: TGCGCCAGCAGTACCGGACTAGCGGGAGCGCTCGGCGAGCAGTACTTC; v_call: TRBV4-1; j_call: TRBJ2-7; d_call: TRBD2; cdr3_length: 16
cdr3_aa: CASSLASFTERGYTF; cdr3_nt: TGTGCCAGCAGCTTAGCTTCTTTTACGGAGAGGGGCTACACCTTC; v_call: TRBV7-2; j_call: TRBJ1-2; d_call: NA; cdr3_length: 15
cdr3_aa: CSVILQAGHEQYF; cdr3_nt: TGCAGCGTTATATTACAGGCCGGGCACGAGCAGTACTTC; v_call: TRBV29-1; j_call: TRBJ2-7; d_call: NA; cdr3_length: 13
cdr3_aa: CASSPFRAGESYNEQFF; cdr3_nt: TGTGCCAGCAGCCCATTTCGGGCGGGAGAGTCCTACAATGAGCAGTTCTTC; v_call: TRBV5-8; j_call: TRBJ2-1; d_call: TRBD2; cdr3_length: 17
cdr3_aa: CASSPGRDSTYEQYF; cdr3_nt: TGTGCCAGCAGTCCCGGCCGGGACAGTACATACGAGCAGTACTTC; v_call: TRBV27; j_call: TRBJ2-7; d_call: TRBD1; cdr3_length: 15
cdr3_aa: CASHPSGAMGGETQYF; cdr3_nt: TGTGCCAGCCACCCTAGCGGGGCCATGGGTGGGGAGACCCAGTACTTC; v_call: TRBV7-2; j_call: TRBJ2-5; d_call: TRBD2; cdr3_length: 16
cdr3_aa: CASSYKSGGGPSMNTEAFF; cdr3_nt: TGTGCCAGTAGTTATAAAAGTGGGGGCGGGCCTTCCATGAACACTGAAGCTTTCTTT; v_call: TRBV19; j_call: TRBJ1-1; d_call: NA; cdr3_length: 19
cdr3_aa: CASSLAARSSYNEQFF; cdr3_nt: TGCGCCAGCAGCTTGGCGGCTAGGAGCTCCTACAATGAGCAGTTCTTC; v_call: TRBV5-1; j_call: TRBJ2-1; d_call: NA; cdr3_length: 16
cdr3_aa: CAVEYFYGYTF; cdr3_nt: TGTGCCGTAGAGTACTTCTATGGCTACACCTTC; v_call: TRBV7-9; j_call: TRBJ1-2; d_call: NA; cdr3_length: 11
cdr3_aa: CASSQEEGLAGPHNEQFF; cdr3_nt: TGTGCCAGCAGCCAAGAGGAGGGACTAGCGGGACCCCACAATGAGCAGTTCTTC; v_call: TRBV14; j_call: TRBJ2-1; d_call: TRBD2; cdr3_length: 18
cdr3_aa: CASSFSGDTDTQYF; cdr3_nt: TGCGCCAGCAGCTTTTCGGGAGACACAGATACGCAGTATTTT; v_call: TRBV5-1; j_call: TRBJ2-3; d_call: NA; cdr3_length: 14
cdr3_aa: CASSLKGQGHEQYF; cdr3_nt: TGCGCCAGCAGCCTGAAGGGACAGGGCCACGAGCAGTACTTC; v_call: TRBV5-1; j_call: TRBJ2-7; d_call: TRBD1; cdr3_length: 14
cdr3_aa: CASSQEGTGYRVNTEAFF; cdr3_nt: TGTGCCAGCAGCCAAGAGGGGACAGGCTATAGGGTGAACACTGAAGCTTTCTTT; v_call: TRBV14; j_call: TRBJ1-1; d_call: TRBD1; cdr3_length: 18
cdr3_aa: CASSYSPGSAEKLFF; cdr3_nt: TGTGCCAGCAGTTACTCGCCAGGTTCGGCTGAAAAACTGTTTTTT; v_call: TRBV6-5; j_call: TRBJ1-4; d_call: NA; cdr3_length: 15
cdr3_aa: CASSLLWSTGDRQLEAFF; cdr3_nt: TGTGCCAGCAGTTTATTGTGGTCCACAGGGGACCGACAGCTTGAAGCTTTCTTT; v_call: TRBV27; j_call: TRBJ1-1; d_call: TRBD1; cdr3_length: 18
cdr3_aa: CASSAIYEQYF; cdr3_nt: TGTGCCAGCAGCGCGATCTACGAGCAGTACTTC; v_call: TRBV28; j_call: TRBJ2-7; d_call: NA; cdr3_length: 11
cdr3_aa: CASSLGTDGADGYTF; cdr3_nt: TGCGCCAGCAGCTTGGGGACAGATGGGGCGGACGGCTACACCTTC; v_call: TRBV5-1; j_call: TRBJ1-2; d_call: NA; cdr3_length: 15
cdr3_aa: CASSRQGARQETQYF; cdr3_nt: TGTGCCAGCAGCAGACAGGGAGCGAGGCAAGAGACCCAGTACTTC; v_call: TRBV6-5; j_call: TRBJ2-5; d_call: TRBD1; cdr3_length: 15